The 7 T cell receptor beta chains given below trace back to one sample, sequenced in a study of response to subunit inactivated influenza vaccine. One entry per CDR3 protein results from TCRdb running MiXCR on the RT-PCR reads. Found here are about 520,000 distinct CDR3 sequences, roughly 27% of them singletons; the top ten hold under 2.5%. The sequences come from CD4+ T cells sorted from PBMCs, collected around 5 days after vaccination. Receptor source: a man aged 45-65 years who received an inactivated influenza vaccine.

This clonotype was counted ten times or more. The chain uses TRBV15 and TRBJ2-3; unclear D gene. The CDR3 consists of 13 residues. Germline V gene sequence: CDR1 LNHNV, CDR2 YYDKDF (reference sequence). Trimming removed 0 bases at V and 2 bases at J, with 3 bases between. In DNA, the CDR3 is TGTGCCACCAGCAGAGACCTCACAGATACGCAGTATTTT. The encoded protein is CATSRDLTDTQYF.

This clonotype was seen only a few times. For the CDR3, the DNA is TGTGCCAGCAGCTACCCCGGGCTAGCGGGATACAATGAGCAGTTCTTC. It codes for CASSYPGLAGYNEQFF. This chain uses TRBV7-2 with TRBJ2-1; 9 bases are a match to TRBD2. The J segment lost 4 bases and the V segment lost 4 bases, leaving 8 bases of the junction unmatched. Germline CDR1 and CDR2: SGHTA and FQGNSA. This CDR3 contains 16 residues. Drawing the rest from reference TRBV7-2 and TRBJ2-1, the complete variable domain is GAGVSQSPSNKVTEKGKDVELRCDPISGHTALYWYRQSLGQGLEFLIYFQGNSAPDKSGLPSDRFSAERTGGSVSTLTIQRTQQEDSAVYLCASSYPGLAGYNEQFFGPGTRLTVL.

This clonotype was seen only a few times. The chain couples TRBV20-1 to TRBJ1-5; 7 nucleotides match TRBD1. Trimming removed 6 bases from V and 4 bases from J; junction bases left unmatched: 6. The CDR3 is made up of 13 amino acids. Germline CDR1 and CDR2: DFQATT and SNEGSKA (reference sequence). The CDR3 is CSAPGQANQPQHF. The CDR3 DNA follows: TGCAGTGCCCCAGGACAGGCGAATCAGCCCCAGCATTTT.

The count of this clonotype is one. This chain connects TRBV12-3 or TRBV12-4 to TRBJ1-4; possibly TRBD1 for D (5 bases). The CDR3 totals 14 residues. V gave up 6 bases and J gave up 8 bases, with 16 bases separating them. This CDR3 reads CASRAGTRGEKLFF. CDR3 nucleotides: TGTGCCAGCAGGGCCGGGACCAGAGGGGAAAAACTGTTTTTT.

The sample holds a few counts of this clonotype. V and J are TRBV20-1 and TRBJ2-1; 8 bases align to TRBD2. The J segment lost 8 bases and the V segment lost 3 bases, leaving 6 bases of the junction unmatched. The CDR3 is 13 residues long. Germline loops: CDR1 DFQATT, CDR2 SNEGSKA (reference sequence). The CDR3 region has the DNA TGCAGTGCTAGCGGGAGGGCCTTGGATGAGCAGTTCTTC. This gives the protein CSASGRALDEQFF.

This clonotype has more than one count but fewer than ten. The V call is TRBV20-1, the J call TRBJ2-7; 7 bases map to TRBD2. After removal of 6 bases from V and 2 bases from J, the junction contained 16 bases not matched to a gene. The CDR3 extends over 16 amino acids. Germline-derived CDR1 and CDR2 are DFQATT and SNEGSKA (reference sequence). The CDR3 region is CSALGEGLKGPYEQYF. DNA of the CDR3: TGCAGTGCGCTAGGGGAGGGCCTAAAGGGTCCCTACGAGCAGTACTTC.

This clonotype was seen a few times. The chain joins TRBV20-1 to TRBJ2-1; 9 bases line up with TRBD2. With V trimmed by 1 base and J by 4 bases, 8 bases remained unmatched. The germline V gene has CDR1 DFQATT and CDR2 SNEGSKA (reference sequence). CDR3 length: 16 residues. CDR3 DNA: TGCAGTGCTAGAGGGATGGCTAGCGGGACTTACAATGAGCAGTTCTTC. Protein product: CSARGMASGTYNEQFF.